These T cell receptor beta chains were read from a single sample in a study of shared clonotypes between healthy human individuals. Produced via immunoSEQ multiplex PCR; TCRdb's table is partial and in-frame only. The sample includes about 1.5 million clones, under 99% seen only once; the top ten take roughly 0.45%. The sample comprised naive CD4+ T cells sorted from blood. These receptors were collected from a young man in good health. Each CDR3 is given with its conserved first and last residue.

J gene	V gene	CDR3 protein
TRBJ2-4	TRBV13	CASSLIPTEVGIQYF
TRBJ2-7	TRBV7-8	CASSPDTEQYF
TRBJ2-1	TRBV28	CASSFNNEQFF
TRBJ2-2	TRBV15	CATSRDNAAGELFF
TRBJ1-1	TRBV21-1	CASIIPEAFF
TRBJ2-3	TRBV29-1	CSVEIGGDTQYF
TRBJ2-1	TRBV23-1	CASSQLPASSYNEQFF
TRBJ2-2	TRBV15	CATQYPSPNTGELFF
TRBJ1-2	TRBV28	CASRLEVGYGYTF
TRBJ2-1	TRBV6-5	CASRGGQGPYNEQFF
TRBJ2-2	TRBV11-3	CASSPHRGNTGELFF
TRBJ2-1	TRBV11-1	CASTWLGGGLNEQFF
TRBJ1-2	TRBV19	CASHLAAGRNYGYTF
TRBJ2-3	TRBV18	CASSQSSTDTQYF
TRBJ2-5	TRBV29-1	CSVGGMQETQYF
TRBJ2-1	TRBV30	CAWGDDRSSYNEQFF
TRBJ2-2	TRBV7-9	CASSLPNTGELFF
TRBJ2-7	TRBV9	CASSVASQATYEQYF
TRBJ2-1	TRBV29-1	CSAEREANNEQFF
TRBJ2-5	TRBV15	CATSRPQGIEETQYF
TRBJ2-7	TRBV11-2	CASSLEPGLASYEQYF
TRBJ1-5	TRBV2	CASRSRGNQPQHF
TRBJ2-7	TRBV18	CASSYVAGGQYEQYF
TRBJ2-1	TRBV7-2	CASSFASSLAGVSNEQFF
TRBJ2-3	TRBV28	CASSTAGWWDLPTDTQYF
TRBJ1-5	TRBV19	CASSIGQITNQPQHF
TRBJ2-1	TRBV7-3	CASSLKGTSGYNEQFF
TRBJ2-2	TRBV6-1	CASEREGTGELFF
TRBJ2-7	TRBV19	CASIDRSYEQYF
TRBJ2-7	TRBV28	CASSRGGTTYEQYF
TRBJ2-2	TRBV19	CASSILGVGELFF
TRBJ2-7	TRBV6-5	CASSHTSGVSYEQYF
TRBJ1-2	TRBV7-9	CASSLETEGEGGYTF
TRBJ2-7	TRBV28	CASRTTGTGTYEQYF
TRBJ1-1	TRBV4-1	CASSQVAYTEAFF
TRBJ1-2	TRBV7-9	CASSLTTGGFPYGYTF
TRBJ2-3	TRBV28	CASRDLRHDSTDTQYF
TRBJ1-5	TRBV19	CASSHIDNQRRQPQHF
TRBJ2-5	TRBV9	CASSVVAGGPETQYF
TRBJ1-2	TRBV10-3	CAIRGTGERDYGYTF
TRBJ2-1	TRBV6-1	CASSVGSGEQFF
TRBJ1-1	TRBV29-1	CSVEGRGNTEAFF
TRBJ1-3	TRBV18	CASSQTTQKSGNTIYF
TRBJ2-3	TRBV5-1	CASSLPTRNTQYF
TRBJ2-2	TRBV7-3	CASSLKGSPGELFF
TRBJ2-7	TRBV5-4	CASSLASGDRNEQYF
TRBJ2-7	TRBV5-8	CASSSAPSPYEQYF
TRBJ2-7	TRBV7-9	CASSPKAYEQYF
TRBJ2-1	TRBV28	CASSGLPGLVNEQFF
TRBJ2-3	TRBV28	CASSLSSGLSTDTQYF
TRBJ1-2	TRBV19	CASSIGLMGGYTF
TRBJ2-3	TRBV14	CASSPALGGGHTQYF
TRBJ2-7	TRBV18	CASSPFSKREQYF
TRBJ1-2	TRBV15	CATSRVTSGPYGYTF
TRBJ2-3	TRBV11-3	CASSPGGTSEPTQYF
TRBJ1-2	TRBV2	CASSILPLTYGYTF
TRBJ2-5	TRBV19	CASSAGTRTVETQYF
TRBJ1-2	TRBV6-5	CASSYSVRGGYGYTF